The 4 T cell receptor beta chains listed next were all sequenced from one sample in a study of PD-L1 blockade in urothelial cancer (dated by TCRdb to about 2017). This specimen's time point label, per the study, means: peripheral blood 6 weeks after treatment start. The library was produced with the immunoSEQ multiplex PCR assay. Drawn from immuneACCESS, this table holds only the in-frame rearrangements with V and J called that TCRdb kept. Clones are partly lost; checked studies trace under half to an unresolved V gene and leave the rest unexplained. This sample gives over 70,000 clones in total; less than 85% of them show up just once. Clones ranked in the top ten supply around 7.7% of the sample. The sequenced sample was PBMCs, obtained around atezolizumab (anti-PD-L1) treatment. The receptors were sampled from a man aged 70-80 years with urothelial cancer.

The chain links TRBV5-8 to TRBJ2-7; 7 positions agree with TRBD1. The CDR3 is 17 residues long. With 0 bases clipped from V and 2 bases from J, the junction kept 11 bases outside the gene matches. The V gene's germline CDR1 is SGHTS and CDR2 YDEGEE. CDR3 in DNA: TGTGCCAGCAGCTTGGTAATCGGCCAGGGGGATCCCTACGAGCAGTACTTC. Translation gives CASSLVIGQGDPYEQYF. Full variable domain (rest looked up from reference TRBV5-8 and TRBJ2-7): EAGVTQSPTHLIKTRGQQATLRCSPISGHTSVYWYQQALGLGLQFLLWYDEGEERNRGNFPPRFSGRQFPNYSSELNVNALELEDSALYLCASSLVIGQGDPYEQYFGPGTRLTVT.

The V and J genes are TRBV4-1 and TRBJ2-5; 7 bases match TRBD1. V lost 3 bases and J lost 5; bases outside the gene matches: 15. The CDR3 consists of 17 residues. Germline V gives CDR1 MGHRA, CDR2 YSYEKL. CDR3 region: CASSQILGQYDGETQYF. DNA of the CDR3: TGCGCCAGCAGCCAGATTTTGGGACAGTACGATGGGGAGACCCAGTACTTC.

This chain links TRBV11-2 with TRBJ1-2, with D perhaps matching TRBD1 (5 bases). Trimming stripped 5 bases from V and 4 bases from J, with 14 bases between. The CDR3 contains 14 residues. CDR1 and CDR2 from the germline V gene are SGHAT and FQNNGV. The CDR3: CASSPDSLSYGYTF. For the CDR3, the DNA is TGTGCCAGCAGCCCAGACAGTTTGAGCTATGGCTACACCTTC. The full variable domain, with the rest looked up from reference TRBV11-2 and TRBJ1-2, is EAGVAQSPRYKIIEKRQSVAFWCNPISGHATLYWYQQILGQGPKLLIQFQNNGVVDDSQLPKDRFSAERLKGVDSTLKIQPAKLEDSAVYLCASSPDSLSYGYTFGSGTRLTVV.

The CDR3 DNA reads as TGTGCCACCAGCAGAGATTCTACCGCGGGGGGTGAGCAGTTCTTC. It specifies CATSRDSTAGGEQFF. This chain links TRBV15 with TRBJ2-1; 8 bases line up with TRBD2. Trimming took 0 bases from V and 9 from J; bases not matched to a gene: 7. This CDR3 is built from 15 residues. Germline V gene lookup returns CDR1 LNHNV and CDR2 YYDKDF (reference sequence).